This entry concerns a single T cell receptor beta chain. Its antigen is not identified. A multiplex PCR was run with 60 Vbeta primers and 13 Jbeta primers. The table came from immunoSEQ multiplex PCR; TCRdb's copy has only in-frame clones and leaves some out. The data show some 98,000 clones, with around four fifths seen just once and about 2% held by the top ten. Healthy bone marrow donors made up the donor group. These data originate in a study of cytomegalovirus exposure and HLA in healthy donors. Broader study findings: A later analysis showed TCR association rates differing by HLA locus, peaking at DRB1 and lowest at HLA-C. Being productive about 87% or about 30% of the time was typical of most TCR beta V segments in an earlier analysis.

CDR1 GTSNPN and CDR2 SVGIG come from the germline V gene (reference sequence). Trimming removed 5 bases at V and 11 bases at J, with 15 bases between. This CDR3 comprises 11 residues. This rearrangement joins TRBV30 to TRBJ1-2; D remains ambiguous. The receptor comes from a man in his forties or fifties in good health and CMV-seronegative. Input material: PBMCs. DNA of the CDR3: TGTGCCTGGGTCGAGGGCGGTGGTTACACCTTC. This codes for CAWVEGGGYTF.